The TCR beta chain under discussion was sequenced for a study of blood T cell repertoires in COVID-19. The CDR3 has 15 residues. Germline CDR1 SGDLS, CDR2 YYNGEE. With V trimmed by 2 bases and J by 1 base, 1 base remained unmatched. Profiled with immunoSEQ multiplex PCR; TCRdb holds only in-frame clones, not every one. The sample yields around 100,000 clones, 70% to 90% seen once. The clonotype was recovered from a human donor in a cohort sampled during active COVID-19. The sequencing input was peripheral blood. The rearrangement joins TRBV9 to TRBJ2-1; 9 bases align to TRBD1. CDR3 amino acids: CASSVTGGSYNEQFF. Here the CDR3 DNA reads TGTGCCAGCAGCGTGACAGGGGGTTCCTACAATGAGCAGTTCTTC.